This TCR beta chain is from a study of cytomegalovirus exposure and HLA in healthy donors. Turning to the study itself: The platform used for the 120 or so validation repertoires matched that of the roughly 630 first-cohort repertoires, a later analysis reported.

Per germline, CDR1 SGHTA and CDR2 FQGNSA. Deletions cut 4 bases from V and 11 bases from J, with 18 bases between. The CDR3 extends over 14 amino acids. Using immunoSEQ multiplex PCR, the repertoire was profiled, and TCRdb retains in-frame clones only, with some absent. The table has around 120,000 clones, 85% to 90% seen once. Comment on this clone: Its antigen is unknown.

The study's findings and limits: A list of 164 TCR beta chains associated with cytomegalovirus was given.

The sequenced sample was PBMCs. The sequence derives from a woman aged 18-35 years in good health and CMV-seropositive. V usage is TRBV7-2 and J usage is TRBJ1-5; TRBD1 is a possible D gene (5 bases). CDR3 nucleotides: TGTGCCAGCAGCTCCGATGGGGGGGGGTCGGCCCAGCATTTT. Protein: CASSSDGGGSAQHF.